This T cell receptor beta chain was captured by sequencing in a study of shared clonotypes between healthy human individuals. Study-wide context: Sampling drew on donors who were a couple of women and a few men aged 18 to 49.

Concerning this clone: Different DNA sequences within this sample yield the same CDR3.

Trimming removed 2 bases at V and 8 bases at J, with 13 bases between. Germline CDR1 and CDR2: SGHRS and YFSETQ. The CDR3 has 13 amino acids. This table comes from immunoSEQ multiplex PCR, and its TCRdb copy is limited to in-frame clones, with some not included. The sample contains about 1.5 million clones, 95% to 99% of which appear only once. The material sequenced was naive CD4+ T cells sorted from blood. Subset indicated: CD45RA+ positively selected. The origin of this receptor is a man aged 25-40 years in good health. The genes are TRBV5-1 and TRBJ1-1; D uncertain. The CDR3: CASSFTTDTEAFF. CDR3 bases: TGCGCCAGCAGCTTTACAACCGATACCGAAGCTTTCTTT.